This passage covers 17 T cell receptor beta chains from one sample sequenced in a study of control samples from healthy donors and cancer patients. Sequencing was performed with immunoSEQ multiplex PCR; in TCRdb, only in-frame clones are kept and a portion is missing. Counted here are 85,000 to 110,000 clones, about 89% occurring once; the ten biggest clones make up 15% to 20%. The sequenced sample consisted of PBMCs. Receptors originate from a man aged 55-75 years with lung cancer.

The V and J genes are TRBV11-2 and TRBJ2-5, with D possibly being TRBD2 (6 bases). The CDR3 covers 15 residues. V was clipped by 1 base and J by 3 bases, with 12 bases between them. CDR1 SGHAT and CDR2 FQNNGV come from the germline V gene. The CDR3 here is CASSLVGGMEETQYF. The CDR3 coding sequence is TGTGCCAGCAGCTTAGTAGGAGGGATGGAAGAGACCCAGTACTTC.

This chain uses TRBV2 with TRBJ2-5, with a weak D call TRBD1 (5 bases). The CDR3 extends over 13 amino acids. V was clipped by 3 bases and J by 3 bases, with 8 bases between them. CDR1 is SNHLY and CDR2 is FYNNEI in the germline V gene. The CDR3, as DNA: TGTGCCAGCAGTGAGGCCAGGGAAGAGACCCAGTACTTC. Its translation is CASSEAREETQYF.

This sequence joins TRBV5-1 and TRBJ2-3, with 10 bases lining up with TRBD1. The germline gives CDR1 SGHRS, CDR2 YFSETQ. CDR3 length: 14 amino acids. V lost 4 bases, J lost 3 bases, and 2 bases stayed unmatched. The CDR3 nucleotides read TGCGCCAGCAGCGGGGACAGGGGAACAGATACGCAGTATTTT. The encoded protein is CASSGDRGTDTQYF.

V is TRBV5-5 and J is TRBJ1-1; D remains unclear. Germline V gene sequence: CDR1 SGHKS, CDR2 YYEKEE (reference sequence). The CDR3 consists of 13 residues. The V gene lost 0 bases and the J gene lost 0 bases, with 3 bases spanning the gap. The CDR3 DNA sequence: TGTGCCAGCAGCTTGGCTGTGAACACTGAAGCTTTCTTT. Encoded protein: CASSLAVNTEAFF.

With respect to this clone: The sample has other DNA sequences that encode this CDR3 too. The V and J genes are TRBV3-1 (or the pseudogene TRBV3-2) and TRBJ1-5; D remains ambiguous. The CDR3 contains 13 residues. V gave up 0 bases and J gave up 6 bases, with 6 bases separating them. CDR1 and CDR2 from the germline V gene are LGHDT and YNNKEL (reference sequence). The CDR3 DNA is TGTGCCAGCAGCCAAGATTTGGGTCAGCCCCAGCATTTT. Its translation is CASSQDLGQPQHF.

The J gene is TRBJ2-1, the V gene TRBV6-5, with unresolved D. This CDR3 spans 11 amino acids. V lost 4 bases and J 7 bases, leaving 5 bases between the germline ends. The V gene's germline CDR1 is MNHEY and CDR2 SVGAGI. For the CDR3, the DNA is TGTGCCAGCAGTTCGAGGAATGAGCAGTTCTTC. This codes for CASSSRNEQFF.

This rearrangement joins TRBV5-6 to TRBJ1-2; D is unclear. CDR1 is SGHDT and CDR2 is YYEEEE in the germline V gene. V was trimmed by 2 bases and J by 0 bases, leaving 8 bases between them. The CDR3 consists of 14 residues. Here the CDR3 reads CASSFAGTNYGYTF. The CDR3 DNA follows: TGTGCCAGCAGCTTTGCGGGAACTAACTATGGCTACACCTTC.

The gene calls are TRBV7-9 and TRBJ2-5; 13 positions agree with TRBD2. Germline V gives CDR1 SEHNR, CDR2 FQNEAQ (reference sequence). The CDR3 runs to 16 residues. Trimming took 5 bases from V and 1 from J; bases not matched to a gene: 4. The CDR3 spells CASSQGLAGAQETQYF. The CDR3 DNA sequence: TGTGCCAGCAGCCAAGGACTAGCGGGGGCCCAAGAGACCCAGTACTTC.

This rearrangement joins TRBV30 to TRBJ1-1, with D uncertain. The V and J ends lost 4 bases and 4 bases respectively, with 16 bases between them. CDR1 GTSNPN and CDR2 SVGIG come from the germline V gene (reference sequence). This CDR3 contains 14 residues. CDR3 nucleotides: TGTGCCTGGACCCGGACCCCGGCCGGCACTGAAGCTTTCTTT. It translates to CAWTRTPAGTEAFF.

This CDR3 reads CASSLGGGLTDTQYF. The CDR3 bases are TGTGCCAGCAGCTTAGGTGGGGGGCTCACAGATACGCAGTATTTT. This sequence joins TRBV5-4 and TRBJ2-3; possibly TRBD1 or TRBD2 for D (6 bases each). This CDR3 spans 15 amino acids. In germline, CDR1 is SGHNT, CDR2 YYREEE (reference sequence). The germline V and J ends were trimmed by 2 bases and 2 bases, with 12 bases remaining between them. Full variable domain (remainder filled in from reference TRBV5-4 and TRBJ2-3): ETGVTQSPTHLIKTRGQQVTLRCSSQSGHNTVSWYQQALGQGPQFIFQYYREEENGRGNFPPRFSGLQFPNYSSELNVNALELDDSALYLCASSLGGGLTDTQYFGPGTRLTVL.

This rearrangement joins TRBV30 to TRBJ1-1; 7 nucleotides match TRBD1. Looked up from germline, CDR1 is GTSNPN and CDR2 is SVGIG (reference sequence). The V and J ends lost 2 bases and 5 bases, in that order; junction bases with no gene match: 11. There are 15 residues in the CDR3. CDR3 region: CAWSIKGAGDTEAFF. The CDR3 DNA follows: TGTGCCTGGAGTATAAAGGGGGCGGGGGATACTGAAGCTTTCTTT.

V and J are TRBV7-9 and TRBJ1-4, with 11 positions matching TRBD1. This CDR3 is 17 amino acids long. J was trimmed by 4 bases and V by 4 bases; bases with no gene match: 8. Germline V gene sequence: CDR1 SEHNR, CDR2 FQNEAQ (reference sequence). The chain's CDR3 is CASSSKDRGLDNEKLFF. CDR3 DNA: TGTGCCAGCAGCTCCAAGGACAGGGGGCTGGATAATGAAAAACTGTTTTTT.

The rearrangement links TRBV10-2 to TRBJ2-1; no reliable D call. Germline CDR1 and CDR2: WSHSY and SAAADI. The germline V and J ends were trimmed by 2 bases and 6 bases, with 8 bases remaining between them. This CDR3 is 13 amino acids long. The CDR3 bases are TGCGCCAGCAGTGAGCTCGACGGCAATGAGCAGTTCTTC. It encodes CASSELDGNEQFF.

The chain employs TRBV2 and TRBJ1-6; possible D gene TRBD1, 6 bases. V was pared by 7 bases and J by 15 bases, with 16 bases between. Per the germline V gene, CDR1 is SNHLY and CDR2 is FYNNEI. The CDR3 spans 12 residues. CDR3: CASTVDVRGLHF. CDR3 bases: TGTGCCAGCACCGTTGACGTCAGGGGCCTCCACTTT.

The rearrangement joins TRBV7-6 to TRBJ1-2, with D hard to call. This CDR3 contains 15 residues. Germline CDR1 SGHVS, CDR2 FNYEAQ. Trimming cost V 2 bases and J 2 bases, with 12 bases left between them. CDR3 residues: CASSLSGRSNYGYTF. Here the CDR3 DNA reads TGTGCCAGCAGCTTAAGTGGCAGAAGCAACTATGGCTACACCTTC.

The CDR3 DNA reads as TGTGCCAGTAGTGTGACCTTATGGGGCAATCAGCCCCAGCATTTT. This codes for CASSVTLWGNQPQHF. V usage is TRBV19 and J usage is TRBJ1-5, with D unclear. Germline assignment: CDR1 LNHDA and CDR2 SQIVND (reference sequence). V gave up 5 bases and J gave up 2 bases, with 13 bases separating them. The CDR3 is made up of 15 amino acids. Variable domain in full (rest from reference TRBV19 and TRBJ1-5): DGGITQSPKYLFRKEGQNVTLSCEQNLNHDAMYWYRQDPGQGLRLIYYSQIVNDFQKGDIAEGYSVSREKKESFPLTVTSAQKNPTAFYLCASSVTLWGNQPQHFGDGTRLSIL.

A few counts support this clone. This rearrangement joins TRBV7-3 to TRBJ2-3; perhaps TRBD2 as D (6 bases). Germline-derived CDR1 and CDR2 are SGHTA and FQGTGA. V was shortened by 5 bases and J by 3 bases, with 18 bases between the two germline ends. This CDR3 spans 16 amino acids. As DNA, the CDR3 is TGTGCCAGCAGCCCGAACCCACTAGCCGGGACAGATACGCAGTATTTT. Amino acid sequence: CASSPNPLAGTDTQYF. The whole variable domain, remainder taken from reference TRBV7-3 and TRBJ2-3, is GAGVSQTPSNKVTEKGKYVELRCDPISGHTALYWYRQSLGQGPEFLIYFQGTGAADDSGLPNDRFFAVRPEGSVSTLKIQRTERGDSAVYLCASSPNPLAGTDTQYFGPGTRLTVL.